This T cell receptor (beta chain) was captured by sequencing in a study of blood T cell repertoires in COVID-19. Study information: Nucleic acid was either cDNA or gDNA, and it came from T cells, B-cell-depleted T cells, or PBMCs.

CDR1 is MNHEY, CDR2 SVGAGI, per germline. This CDR3 region has 14 residues. V gave up 5 bases and J gave up 4 bases; unmatched junction bases: 6. The method was immunoSEQ multiplex PCR; TCRdb's version includes in-frame clones alone and lacks a portion of them. The data contain about 130,000 clones, about four fifths of them seen just once; the ten biggest clones take up 3%. The sequencing input was peripheral blood. The TCR originated in an elderly woman with acute or convalescent COVID-19. The chain joins TRBV6-5 to TRBJ1-2; 8 bases map to TRBD1. The CDR3 nucleotides read TGTGCCAGCAGTCTTGGACAGGGAGTCTATGGCTACACCTTC. Translating gives CASSLGQGVYGYTF.